This T cell receptor beta chain was sequenced for a study of T-cell reconstitution after alpha-beta-depleted transplantation in children. Unique molecular identifiers were built into the TCRbeta library. TCRdb analysed the PCR reads with MiXCR anew, one entry per CDR3 protein. Altogether approximately 640,000 distinct CDR3 sequences are present, approximately 16% being singletons, with the ten largest covering approximately 1%. Germline lookup yields CDR1 GTSNPN and CDR2 SVGIG (reference sequence). CDR3 length equals 13 residues. Between the trimmed V and J ends, which lost 2 bases and 4 bases, there was a span of 10 bases.

The sample was PBMCs from the stem cell graft donor, taken from the stem cell graft. This receptor was identified in a human donor who donated a stem cell graft to a child with acute myeloid leukemia. The rearrangement joins TRBV30 to TRBJ2-3; D unresolved. Written as DNA, the CDR3 is TGTGCCTGGAGTATTTCTGGGTCAGATACGCAGTATTTT. Translated: CAWSISGSDTQYF.